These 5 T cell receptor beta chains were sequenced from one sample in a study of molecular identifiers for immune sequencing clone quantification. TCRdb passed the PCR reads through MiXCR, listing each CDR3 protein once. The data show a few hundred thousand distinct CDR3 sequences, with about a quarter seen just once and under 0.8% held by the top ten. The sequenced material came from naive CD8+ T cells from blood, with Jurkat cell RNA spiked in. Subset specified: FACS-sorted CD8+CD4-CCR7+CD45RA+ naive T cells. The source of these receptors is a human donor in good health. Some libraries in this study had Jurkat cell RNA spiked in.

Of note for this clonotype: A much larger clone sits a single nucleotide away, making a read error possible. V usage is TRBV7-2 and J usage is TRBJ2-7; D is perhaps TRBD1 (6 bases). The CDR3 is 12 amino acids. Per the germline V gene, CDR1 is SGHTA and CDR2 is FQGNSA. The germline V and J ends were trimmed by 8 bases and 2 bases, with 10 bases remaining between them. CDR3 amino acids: CASGDNTYEQYF. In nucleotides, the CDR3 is TGTGCCAGCGGGGACAACACCTACGAGCAGTACTTC.

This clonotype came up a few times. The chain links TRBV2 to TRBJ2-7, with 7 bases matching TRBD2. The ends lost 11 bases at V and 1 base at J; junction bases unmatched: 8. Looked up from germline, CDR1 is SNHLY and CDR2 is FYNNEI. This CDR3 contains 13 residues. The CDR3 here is CAGRERPSYEQYF. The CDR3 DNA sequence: TGTGCCGGGAGGGAGCGCCCATCCTACGAGCAGTACTTC.

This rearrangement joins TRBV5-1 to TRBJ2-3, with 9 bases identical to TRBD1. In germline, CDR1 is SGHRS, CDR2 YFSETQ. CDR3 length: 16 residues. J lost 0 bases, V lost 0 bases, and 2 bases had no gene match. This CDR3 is CASSLATGGSTDTQYF. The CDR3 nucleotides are TGCGCCAGCAGCTTGGCAACAGGGGGCAGCACAGATACGCAGTATTTT.

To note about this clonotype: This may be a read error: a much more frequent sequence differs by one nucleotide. CDR3 in amino acids: CASSLAAAAIQHF. DNA of the CDR3: TGTGCCAGCAGCTTAGCGGCGGCGGCCATTCAGCACTTC. This chain links TRBV7-9 with TRBJ2-4; the D is unclear. This CDR3 spans 13 amino acids. Per the germline V gene, CDR1 is SEHNR and CDR2 is FQNEAQ (reference sequence). Full variable domain (missing parts from reference TRBV7-9 and TRBJ2-4): DTGVSQNPRHKITKRGQNVTFRCDPISEHNRLYWYRQTLGQGPEFLTYFQNEAQLEKSRLLSDRFSAERPKGSFSTLEIQRTEQGDSAMYLCASSLAAAAIQHFGAGTRLSVL.

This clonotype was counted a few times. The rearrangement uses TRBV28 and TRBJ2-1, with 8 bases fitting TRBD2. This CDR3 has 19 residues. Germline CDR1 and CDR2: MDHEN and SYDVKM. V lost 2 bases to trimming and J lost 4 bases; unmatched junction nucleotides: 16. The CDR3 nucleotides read TGTGCCAGCAGTTTACCAGTCTCAATAAGCGGGAGAGGGTACAATGAGCAGTTCTTC. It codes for CASSLPVSISGRGYNEQFF.